The source of this T cell receptor (beta chain) is a study of blood T cells in healthy people across ages. Notes on the study in general: Changes in expanded clonotypes were possibly confounded, as the CMV status of donors was unknown.

On this clonotype itself: Its antigen is currently unknown.

CDR1 and CDR2 from the germline V gene are DFQATT and SNEGSKA (reference sequence). The junction had 4 bases not matched to a gene; V was cut back by 5 bases and J by 7 bases. The CDR3 extends over 11 amino acids. The authors ran a second PCR of 7 to 11 cycles using a sample-barcoded 5' primer and a J-beta primer mix. Every sample gave at least 3 million paired-end reads containing CDR3. MiXCR was run by TCRdb on the 5' RACE reads, yielding one entry per CDR3 protein. The sample includes approximately 830,000 distinct CDR3 sequences, approximately 67% of them seen just once. The donors, all healthy, were Caucasians living in Russia, aged about 6 to 90.

The receptor comes from a man aged 25 to 40 in good health. The chain couples TRBV20-1 to TRBJ1-2, with TRBD1 matching over 7 bases. The sample consisted of blood. The CDR3 coding sequence is TGCAGTGCTTGGACAGGCCCTGGCTACACCTTC. Translating gives CSAWTGPGYTF.